This is a list of T cell receptor beta chains from one sample in a study of OX40 agonist ivuxolimab in advanced cancers. Measured with immunoSEQ multiplex PCR; TCRdb has only the in-frame clones, and not every one. The table includes about 58,000 clones, around 90% detected once. The specimen was CD4+ or CD8+ T cells sorted from blood, collected in a trial of the OX40 agonist ivuxolimab. All receptors come from an adult with an advanced solid tumor such as melanoma, head and neck, liver or kidney cancer. Both conserved end residues are part of each CDR3. The D gene is left open where the match is weak. Clone size appears in some rows only: once, few, many, or a class for an expanded clone.

cdr3_nt: TGTGCCAGCAGGCCAGCACTCTCCTACGAGCAGTACTTC; cdr3_aa: CASRPALSYEQYF; clone_size: NA; v_call: TRBV2; j_call: TRBJ2-7; d_call: NA
cdr3_nt: TGTGCCTGGAGTGTACGAGGGTATGGCTACACCTTC; cdr3_aa: CAWSVRGYGYTF; clone_size: NA; v_call: TRBV30; j_call: TRBJ1-2; d_call: NA
cdr3_nt: TGTGCCATCAGGGGAACGGACTCCGAAAATGAGCAGTTCTTC; cdr3_aa: CAIRGTDSENEQFF; clone_size: NA; v_call: TRBV10-3; j_call: TRBJ2-1; d_call: NA
cdr3_nt: TGTGCCAGCAGCGGGACAGGGGTTGTTCAGTTCTTC; cdr3_aa: CASSGTGVVQFF; clone_size: NA; v_call: TRBV6-5; j_call: TRBJ2-1; d_call: TRBD1
cdr3_nt: TGCGCCAGCAGCTTGGCCCTGGGAGGCGGAAACACCATATATTTT; cdr3_aa: CASSLALGGGNTIYF; clone_size: NA; v_call: TRBV5-1; j_call: TRBJ1-3; d_call: NA
cdr3_nt: TGTGCCAGCAGTCCCCAGGGAGTATGGGGCTACACCTTC; cdr3_aa: CASSPQGVWGYTF; clone_size: NA; v_call: TRBV28; j_call: TRBJ1-2; d_call: NA
cdr3_nt: TGTGCCAGCAGCTTAATGTTTCGACTAGCGGGAATGACAGATACGCAGTATTTT; cdr3_aa: CASSLMFRLAGMTDTQYF; clone_size: NA; v_call: TRBV7-2; j_call: TRBJ2-3; d_call: TRBD2
cdr3_nt: TGTGCCAGCAGTCATAGCGGGAGCCCCTACAATGAGCAGTTCTTC; cdr3_aa: CASSHSGSPYNEQFF; clone_size: NA; v_call: TRBV2; j_call: TRBJ2-1; d_call: TRBD2
cdr3_nt: TGTGCCAGCAGCTTTCCTATGTCACCCGGGGGCACAGATACGCAGTATTTT; cdr3_aa: CASSFPMSPGGTDTQYF; clone_size: NA; v_call: TRBV7-9; j_call: TRBJ2-3; d_call: NA
cdr3_nt: TGTGCCAGCAGCCTACAGGGGGCCTCTACCTACGAGCAGTACTTC; cdr3_aa: CASSLQGASTYEQYF; clone_size: NA; v_call: TRBV27; j_call: TRBJ2-7; d_call: TRBD1
cdr3_nt: TGCGCCAGCAGCCCCGAGAGCGGGAGGGTCTACAATGAGCAGTTCTTC; cdr3_aa: CASSPESGRVYNEQFF; clone_size: once; v_call: TRBV5-1; j_call: TRBJ2-1; d_call: TRBD2
cdr3_nt: TGTGCCAGCAGCGCCCAGGGGGGGTACGAGCAGTACTTC; cdr3_aa: CASSAQGGYEQYF; clone_size: NA; v_call: TRBV7-3; j_call: TRBJ2-7; d_call: NA
cdr3_nt: TGTGCCAGCGGGACTAGCGGGATCACAGATACGCAGTATTTT; cdr3_aa: CASGTSGITDTQYF; clone_size: NA; v_call: TRBV28; j_call: TRBJ2-3; d_call: TRBD2
cdr3_nt: TGCGCCAGCAGCATACGTAGCGGCGAAAATGAGCAGTTCTTC; cdr3_aa: CASSIRSGENEQFF; clone_size: NA; v_call: TRBV5-1; j_call: TRBJ2-1; d_call: NA
cdr3_nt: TGTGCCAGCAGACTAGGGGCAGGGGGGAGAGACTATGGCTACACCTTC; cdr3_aa: CASRLGAGGRDYGYTF; clone_size: once; v_call: TRBV9; j_call: TRBJ1-2; d_call: TRBD1